The present TCR beta chain was sequenced within a study of OX40 agonist ivuxolimab in advanced cancers. The assay was immunoSEQ multiplex PCR, and TCRdb's table has in-frame clones only and misses some. Among about 60,000 clones, approximately 86% were seen once, and the ten largest hold around 0.6%. The CDR3 consists of 17 residues. J lost 5 bases, V lost 5 bases, and 10 bases had no gene match. Germline V gene sequence: CDR1 SGHDN, CDR2 FVKESK. This clone was recorded once. This clonotype was obtained from an adult with an advanced solid tumor such as melanoma, head and neck, liver or kidney cancer. V and J are TRBV14 and TRBJ2-3, with TRBD2 matching over 13 bases. The material was CD4+ or CD8+ T cells sorted from blood, obtained in a trial of the OX40 agonist ivuxolimab. CDR3 region: CASSGGGTSGIKDTQYF. The CDR3 nucleotides are TGTGCCAGCAGCGGAGGCGGGACTAGCGGGATAAAAGATACGCAGTATTTT.